What follows are 21 T cell receptor beta chains derived from one specimen sequenced in a study of PD-1 blockade in mismatch repair-deficient tumors. The data were produced by immunoSEQ multiplex PCR, yet TCRdb's version contains in-frame clones alone and is incomplete. The sample lists just under 65,000 clones; 88% were seen once. The source was peripheral blood, collected 52 weeks after starting pembrolizumab. These receptor sequences come from an adult with mismatch repair-deficient cancer.

This chain joins TRBV9 and TRBJ2-3; 10 bases agree with TRBD1. V dropped 3 bases and J dropped 4; count of bases not matched to a gene: 5. Germline V gene sequence: CDR1 SGDLS, CDR2 YYNGEE. The CDR3 spans 15 residues. CDR3 amino acids: CASSDQGTGADTQYF. For the CDR3, the DNA is TGTGCCAGCAGCGACCAAGGGACAGGGGCAGATACGCAGTATTTT.

The chain links TRBV15 to TRBJ1-2; D is possibly TRBD1 (6 bases). V lost 3 bases, J lost 8 bases, and 19 bases lay in between. The germline gives CDR1 LNHNV, CDR2 YYDKDF (reference sequence). The CDR3 loop spans 15 amino acids. The CDR3, as DNA: TGTGCCACCAGCAGGTCAACGGACAGCCCCCTCGGCTACACCTTC. This sequence encodes CATSRSTDSPLGYTF.

The gene calls are TRBV5-4 and TRBJ2-1, with TRBD2 as a possible D gene (6 bases). The CDR3 is 15 residues long. V was pared by 2 bases and J by 0 bases, with 9 bases between. Germline CDR1 is SGHNT and CDR2 is YYREEE (reference sequence). This CDR3 reads CASSFSGGSYNEQFF. The CDR3 DNA reads as TGTGCCAGCAGCTTTAGCGGAGGCTCCTACAATGAGCAGTTCTTC.

This clone was detected only a few times. The chain joins TRBV2 to TRBJ2-7; 7 bases match TRBD1. Germline V gene lookup returns CDR1 SNHLY and CDR2 FYNNEI. CDR3 length equals 13 residues. The ends lost 11 bases at V and 1 base at J; junction bases unmatched: 8. In DNA, the CDR3 is TGTGCCTCAACCTGGACAGGTTCCTACGAGCAGTACTTC. Translating it yields CASTWTGSYEQYF.

The V and J genes are TRBV5-1 and TRBJ2-1; D call uncertain. Germline CDR1 SGHRS, CDR2 YFSETQ. Between the trimmed V and J ends, which lost 1 base and 7 bases, there was a span of 9 bases. CDR3 length equals 13 residues. The CDR3 coding sequence is TGCGCCAGCAGCTTGCCCCCGGTTAATGAGCAGTTCTTC. Amino acids: CASSLPPVNEQFF.

The rearrangement joins TRBV15 to TRBJ2-1; D is uncertain. The length of the CDR3 is 16 residues. Germline loops: CDR1 LNHNV, CDR2 YYDKDF (reference sequence). V shed 0 bases and J shed 6 bases, with 15 bases lying between them. CDR3 residues: CATSREGFGMGNEQFF. The CDR3 DNA reads TGTGCCACCAGCAGAGAGGGGTTTGGAATGGGCAATGAGCAGTTCTTC. Together with reference TRBV15 and TRBJ2-1, the CDR3 gives the full variable domain: DAMVIQNPRYQVTQFGKPVTLSCSQTLNHNVMYWYQQKSSQAPKLLFHYYDKDFNNEADTPDNFQSRRPNTSFCFLDIRSPGLGDTAMYLCATSREGFGMGNEQFFGPGTRLTVL.

This clone occurred once. J is TRBJ2-7 and V is TRBV28; 9 bases are a match to TRBD1. Germline V gives CDR1 MDHEN, CDR2 SYDVKM. After removal of 3 bases from V and 2 bases from J, the junction contained 2 bases not matched to a gene. CDR3 length: 14 amino acids. The CDR3 sequence: CASSLGQGAYEQYF. DNA of the CDR3: TGTGCCAGCAGTTTGGGACAGGGAGCCTACGAGCAGTACTTC. Supplemented by reference TRBV28 and TRBJ2-7, the full variable domain reads DVKVTQSSRYLVKRTGEKVFLECVQDMDHENMFWYRQDPGLGLRLIYFSYDVKMKEKGDIPEGYSVSREKKERFSLILESASTNQTSMYLCASSLGQGAYEQYFGPGTRLTVT.

As concerns this clone: This sample includes further DNA sequences coding for the same CDR3. The chain is built from TRBV5-1 and TRBJ1-5; no definite D call. Germline CDR1 reads SGHRS; CDR2 reads YFSETQ. Trimming shortened V by 0 bases and J by 7 bases, and 8 bases separated the two germline ends. This CDR3 is 13 amino acids long. The CDR3 reads CASSLVSGQPQHF. The CDR3, as DNA: TGCGCCAGCAGCTTGGTGTCTGGGCAGCCCCAGCATTTT.

The rearrangement links TRBV6-1 to TRBJ2-1; 7 positions agree with TRBD1. This CDR3 has 15 residues. V gave up 2 bases and J gave up 3 bases; unmatched junction bases: 4. CDR1 is MNHNS and CDR2 is SASEGT in the germline V gene. The CDR3 DNA is TGTGCCAGCAGTGAAATGGGACAGAGCTACAATGAGCAGTTCTTC. Amino acids: CASSEMGQSYNEQFF.

This chain links TRBV29-1 with TRBJ1-2, with a tentative D call TRBD1 (6 bases). This CDR3 region has 13 residues. Trimming left V 6 bases short and J 2 bases short, with 13 bases between. CDR1 SQVTM and CDR2 ANQGSEA come from the germline V gene. The CDR3 region has the DNA TGCAGCGTGAGGGGGGACGGGAACTATGGCTACACCTTC. This sequence encodes CSVRGDGNYGYTF.

This clone has only a few counts. The chain joins TRBV11-2 to TRBJ2-2; D gene unclear. V shed 5 bases and J shed 4 bases, with 11 bases lying between them. The CDR3 spans 14 residues. The V gene's germline CDR1 is SGHAT and CDR2 FQNNGV. The CDR3 protein is CASSQIVGTGELFF. The CDR3 DNA is TGTGCCAGCAGCCAGATTGTAGGCACCGGGGAGCTGTTTTTT.

CDR3 protein: CASRFGLAGVLDTQYF. DNA for the CDR3: TGTGCAAGTCGCTTTGGACTAGCGGGAGTATTAGATACGCAGTATTTT. The chain employs TRBV12-2 and TRBJ2-3; the table assigns TRBD2, which was not confirmed against the DNA. TRBV12-2 is an annotated pseudogene. The length of the CDR3 is 16 residues.

The chain employs TRBV28 and TRBJ1-4, with a weak D call TRBD1 (5 bases). This CDR3 contains 13 residues. Trimming shortened V by 2 bases and J by 11 bases, and 12 bases separated the two germline ends. CDR1 MDHEN and CDR2 SYDVKM come from the germline V gene. The CDR3 region is CASSLGQGWKLFF. The CDR3 DNA sequence: TGTGCCAGCAGTTTAGGTCAGGGTTGGAAACTGTTTTTT.

The J gene is TRBJ2-7, the V gene TRBV4-2; no clear D. The CDR3 has 16 amino acids. The V and J ends lost 1 base and 0 bases respectively, with 13 bases between them. Germline V gene lookup returns CDR1 LGHNA and CDR2 YNFKEQ. CDR3 nucleotides: TGTGCCAGCAGCCAAGTCTTCGCGGAGAGCTCCTACGAGCAGTACTTC. Translation: CASSQVFAESSYEQYF.

The V and J genes are TRBV6-6 and TRBJ2-7; D unclear. The CDR3 is 12 residues long. Germline V lookup: CDR1 MNHNY, CDR2 SVGAGI (reference sequence). V lost 2 bases, J lost 6 bases, and 8 bases lay in between. CDR3 nucleotide sequence: TGTGCCAGCAGTTACGCCCTATCCGAGCAGTACTTC. As protein: CASSYALSEQYF.

The chain links TRBV5-1 to TRBJ1-5; D not resolved. V lost 4 bases, J lost 0 bases, and 11 bases lay in between. Looked up from germline, CDR1 is SGHRS and CDR2 is YFSETQ. The CDR3 contains 15 residues. The CDR3 reads CASSEAGLSNQPQHF. The CDR3 DNA reads TGCGCCAGCAGCGAAGCCGGACTTAGCAATCAGCCCCAGCATTTT.

The rearrangement joins TRBV11-2 to TRBJ2-1; D may match TRBD1 or TRBD2 (5 bases each). This CDR3 contains 15 residues. In germline, CDR1 is SGHAT, CDR2 FQNNGV. Trimming cost V 5 bases and J 6 bases, with 17 bases left between them. The CDR3 DNA follows: TGTGCCAGCAGCCTAGGACACTCTGGGAGCAATGAGCAGTTCTTC. Encoded protein: CASSLGHSGSNEQFF.

CDR3 DNA: TGTGCCAGCAGCTTAGCCTTCTCTAGCGGCACAGATACGCAGTATTTT. Amino acids: CASSLAFSSGTDTQYF. The rearrangement joins TRBV7-9 to TRBJ2-3; tentative D call: TRBD2 (6 bases). This CDR3 contains 16 residues. Deletions cut 0 bases from V and 1 base from J, with 11 bases between. CDR1 SEHNR and CDR2 FQNEAQ come from the germline V gene (reference sequence).

J is TRBJ2-1 and V is TRBV13, with D possibly TRBD2 on 7 matching bases. Germline V gene lookup returns CDR1 PRHDT and CDR2 FYEKMQ (reference sequence). Trimming stripped 2 bases from V and 4 bases from J, with 12 bases between. This CDR3 has 15 residues. DNA of the CDR3: TGTGCCAGCAGCTTACTAGGGAGGGGGTACAATGAGCAGTTCTTC. As protein: CASSLLGRGYNEQFF. The entire variable domain, with the rest obtained from reference TRBV13 and TRBJ2-1, is as follows: AAGVIQSPRHLIKEKRETATLKCYPIPRHDTVYWYQQGPGQDPQFLISFYEKMQSDKGSIPDRFSAQQFSDYHSELNMSSLELGDSALYFCASSLLGRGYNEQFFGPGTRLTVL.

V and J are TRBV6-6 and TRBJ1-5, with D unresolved. Trimming took 5 bases from V and 6 from J, leaving 11 bases between them. CDR1 and CDR2 (germline): MNHNY, SVGAGI (reference sequence). The CDR3 is 13 amino acids. This CDR3 is CASSPPGSQPQHF. The CDR3 DNA reads TGTGCCAGCAGTCCGCCGGGCAGTCAGCCCCAGCATTTT.

This clone has a handful of counts. The chain couples TRBV18 to TRBJ1-2; D is uncertain. CDR3 length: 13 residues. Germline V gene sequence: CDR1 KGHSH, CDR2 LQKENI. The V end lost 3 bases, the J end lost 2 bases, and 7 bases lay between the germline ends. Here the CDR3 DNA reads TGTGCCAGCTCACCCGGACGGAACTATGGCTACACCTTC. Translating gives CASSPGRNYGYTF.